The present TCR beta chain was sequenced within a study of Graves' ophthalmopathy and Graves' hyperthyroidism. Findings of the study overall: Most thyroid clonotypes with frequency above 0.001 were detected in blood too. Sensitivity of roughly 88% and specificity of around 80% were achieved when a 13-signature model separated ophthalmopathy from stable hyperthyroidism. Ophthalmopathy progression cases were predicted by the model with 70.59% sensitivity and less than 85% specificity.

CDR3 length equals 16 residues. The germline V and J ends were trimmed by 4 bases and 4 bases, with 16 bases remaining between them. Germline CDR1 is MNHEY and CDR2 is SVGAGI. This clonotype was recorded many times. What it binds is unknown. Amplified TCR beta CDR3 regions were obtained using RNA transcripts as template. First-round RT-PCR employed HTBI primers, with a second-round multiplex PCR after it. TCRdb processed the multiplex PCR reads anew with MiXCR; each CDR3 protein has one entry. The sample shows about 480,000 distinct CDR3 sequences, approximately 14% of them seen only once. The authors used Ficoll-Paque density gradient centrifugation to separate PBMCs. The input was roughly 9.3 ml of fresh peripheral blood.

The clonotype comes from a woman in her thirties with Graves' ophthalmopathy. This chain joins TRBV6-5 and TRBJ2-2; perhaps TRBD1 as D (5 bases). Input material: blood. This chain's CDR3 is CASSFRTGVGTGELFF. The CDR3 DNA is TGTGCCAGCAGTTTCCGAACAGGTGTCGGCACCGGGGAGCTGTTTTTT.